The present T cell receptor (beta chain) was sequenced within a study of OX40 agonist ivuxolimab in advanced cancers. Profiled with immunoSEQ multiplex PCR; TCRdb holds only in-frame clones, not every one. The repertoire holds roughly 100,000 clones, 85% to 90% seen once, with about 1.5% in the top ten. This CDR3 comprises 14 residues. Germline V gene data show CDR1 as WNHNN and CDR2 as SYGVQD (reference sequence). V was shortened by 10 bases and J by 0 bases, with 16 bases between the two germline ends. Study-level findings and limits: What antigens the expanded peripheral T cells recognized was never established. CD8+ T cells (on average) carried more expanded clones than CD4+ T cells.

Concerning this clone itself: Its matching antigen is unknown.

The receptor comes from an adult with an advanced solid tumor such as melanoma, head and neck, liver or kidney cancer. The chain joins TRBV10-1 to TRBJ2-7; D ambiguous. This specimen consisted of CD4+ or CD8+ T cells sorted from blood, obtained in a trial of the OX40 agonist ivuxolimab. DNA for the CDR3: TGCGCCACAGCCCCTCAACAGAACTCCTACGAGCAGTACTTC. Its protein is CATAPQQNSYEQYF.